The sequence of this T cell receptor beta chain was determined in a study of technical replicates of blood from several donors (dated by TCRdb to 2015 to 2018). About this clone itself: This receptor's antigen is unknown. Base qualities are not recorded, but no much larger clone differs from it by a single base.

The germline V gene sets CDR1 to MGHRA and CDR2 to YSYEKL. Germline trimming: 3 bases from V, 1 base from J; junction bases outside gene matches: 8. There are 16 amino acids in the CDR3, from cysteine to phenylalanine inclusive. CDR3 DNA only is kept here, 48 bases in frame from base 1. Library method: the immunoSEQ multiplex PCR assay. What TCRdb holds here is the immuneACCESS table cut down to in-frame rearrangements. Part of the clones is not present; checked against another copy, under half of the missing clones reflect an unresolved V gene, and the others are unexplained. This sample holds roughly 80,000 clones; under 95% were observed only once. Jointly, the top ten make up approximately 0.4% of the sample.

This receptor was taken from a human donor in good health. The sequencing sample was made of T cells isolated from PBMCs. The sequence joins TRBV4-1 to TRBJ2-7; a stretch of 8 junction bases matches TRBD2. Here the CDR3 is given as CASSQGMPSGSYEQYF. The nucleotide sequence reads TGCGCCAGCAGCCAGGGAATGCCTAGCGGGTCCTACGAGCAGTACTTC.